One sample yielded the 6 T cell receptor beta chains listed below, sequenced in a study of T cells in Graves' hyperthyroidism and ophthalmopathy. RNA transcripts served as the template for amplifying TCR beta CDR3 regions. Researchers ran a first-round RT-PCR on the TCR CDR3 using the HTBI primer set. TCRdb reprocessed the multiplex PCR reads via MiXCR and lists one record per CDR3 protein. The sample carries around 440,000 distinct CDR3 sequences, 15% to 18% recorded once. The sequencing input was blood. The receptors shown here come from a woman between 18 and 30 years old with Graves' hyperthyroidism.

This clonotype was recorded many times. The chain's CDR3 is CASSLGQPNYNEQFF. The CDR3, as DNA: TGTGCCAGCAGTTTAGGCCAACCCAATTACAATGAGCAGTTCTTC. This sequence joins TRBV28 and TRBJ2-1; D is unclear. The germline V and J ends were trimmed by 2 bases and 4 bases, with 12 bases remaining between them. This CDR3 is built from 15 residues. Germline lookup yields CDR1 MDHEN and CDR2 SYDVKM.

This clonotype occurred a few times. A junction end diverges from the germline sequence, so it may reflect a read error. The V call is TRBV24-1, the J call TRBJ2-3; 7 bases match TRBD2. The germline V gene encodes CDR1 KGHDR and CDR2 SFDVKD. CDR3 length: 14 amino acids. The CDR3 DNA sequence: TGTGCCACCAGTGGGCTAGCGGAGACAGTTACGCAGTATTTT. It is translated as CATSGLAETVTQYF.

This clonotype was seen many times. The rearrangement joins TRBV11-2 to TRBJ2-7; 11 positions agree with TRBD1. Looked up from germline, CDR1 is SGHAT and CDR2 is FQNNGV. This CDR3 has 17 amino acids. V was clipped by 2 bases and J by 6 bases; unmatched bases: 12. In nucleotides, the CDR3 is TGTGCCAGCAGCTTAAGGGTGGGGACAGGGGGGCCTTCCGAGCAGTACTTC. Its translation: CASSLRVGTGGPSEQYF.

The J gene is TRBJ1-2, the V gene TRBV14; possibly TRBD1 for D (5 bases). This CDR3 region has 14 residues. With 6 bases removed from V and 5 bases from J, the gap between germline ends came to 16 bases. In germline, CDR1 is SGHDN, CDR2 FVKESK. The CDR3 DNA is TGTGCCAGCAGACCCTCCGGGACGGTATATGGCTACACCTTC. Its protein product is CASRPSGTVYGYTF.

Many counts were recorded for this clonotype. The J gene is TRBJ1-2, the V gene TRBV5-1; 7 positions match TRBD1. The junction had 7 bases not matched to a gene; V was cut back by 5 bases and J by 0 bases. Germline V lookup: CDR1 SGHRS, CDR2 YFSETQ. The CDR3 has 15 amino acids. CDR3 sequence (DNA): TGCGCCAGCAGTAACGGACAGGCCTCTAACTATGGCTACACCTTC. This encodes CASSNGQASNYGYTF.

In its sample, this clonotype was seen many times. The chain couples TRBV20-1 to TRBJ1-6; 8 positions match TRBD1. V gave up 6 bases and J gave up 9 bases; unmatched junction bases: 7. CDR1 is DFQATT, CDR2 SNEGSKA, per germline (reference sequence). The CDR3 consists of 13 residues. The CDR3 DNA is TGCAGTGCCCGAACAGGGGGGAGTTCACCCCTCCACTTT. Its translation: CSARTGGSSPLHF.